The clone carrying this TCR beta chain turned up a few times. Its antigen is not known. The same CDR3 can be traced to other DNA sequences in this sample. 60 Vbeta and 13 Jbeta primers were used in PCR. Per the study methods: Roughly 83 million unique TCR beta chains, roughly 11 million of them shared, were counted by a later analysis. Measured with immunoSEQ multiplex PCR; TCRdb has only the in-frame clones, and not every one. The V and J calls and clone size are taken from that table; D and trimming were inferred from the DNA. The sample records around 270,000 clones, about 80% being singletons. The source of the sample is a study of cytomegalovirus exposure and HLA in healthy donors. General study points: TCR beta sequences numbering over 15,000 were associated with HLA alleles at 0.05 false discovery rate in a later analysis. Most TCR sequences were seen very rarely across donors, but some public TCRs occurred in many.

Sequencing input: PBMCs. The clonotype originates from a girl aged 2-10 years in good health and CMV-seronegative.

The CDR3 DNA reads TGTGCCAGTAGCAAACAGGGGAACTATGGCTACACCTTC. This codes for CASSKQGNYGYTF. The J gene is TRBJ1-2, the V gene TRBV19; 7 bases fit TRBD1. Germline V gene lookup returns CDR1 LNHDA and CDR2 SQIVND (reference sequence). V trimming: 6 bases; J trimming: 2 bases; junction bases outside the gene matches: 3. The CDR3 contains 13 residues.